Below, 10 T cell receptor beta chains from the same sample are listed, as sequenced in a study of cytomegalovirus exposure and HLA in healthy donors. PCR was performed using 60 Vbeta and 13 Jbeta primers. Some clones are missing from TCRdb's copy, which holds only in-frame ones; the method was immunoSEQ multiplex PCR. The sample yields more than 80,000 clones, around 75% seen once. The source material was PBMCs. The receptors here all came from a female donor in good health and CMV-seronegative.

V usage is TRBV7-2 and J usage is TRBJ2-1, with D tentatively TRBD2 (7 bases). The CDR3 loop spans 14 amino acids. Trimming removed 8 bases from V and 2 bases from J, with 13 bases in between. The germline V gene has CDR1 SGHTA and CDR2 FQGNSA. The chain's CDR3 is CASLEGGTYNEQFF. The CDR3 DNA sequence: TGTGCCAGCCTTGAGGGGGGGACCTACAATGAGCAGTTCTTC.

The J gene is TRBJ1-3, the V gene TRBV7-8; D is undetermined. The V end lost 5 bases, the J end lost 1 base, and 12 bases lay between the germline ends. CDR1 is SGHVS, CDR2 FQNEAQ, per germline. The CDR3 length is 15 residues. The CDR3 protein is CASSPLRGSGNTIYF. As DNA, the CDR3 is TGTGCCAGCAGCCCCCTACGAGGGTCTGGAAACACCATATATTTT.

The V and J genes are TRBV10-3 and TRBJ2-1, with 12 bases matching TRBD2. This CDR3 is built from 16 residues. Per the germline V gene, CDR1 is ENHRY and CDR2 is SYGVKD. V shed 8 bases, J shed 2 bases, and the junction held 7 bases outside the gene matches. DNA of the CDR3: TGTGCCATCTCAGAGGGACTAGCGGGCACCTACAATGAGCAGTTCTTC. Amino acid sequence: CAISEGLAGTYNEQFF.

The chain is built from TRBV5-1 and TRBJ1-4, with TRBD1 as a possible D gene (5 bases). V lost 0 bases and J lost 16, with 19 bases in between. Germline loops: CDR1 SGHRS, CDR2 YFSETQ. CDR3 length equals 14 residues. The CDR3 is CASSLDQLGLFPFF. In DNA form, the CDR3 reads TGCGCCAGCAGCTTGGATCAACTGGGACTGTTTCCGTTTTTT.

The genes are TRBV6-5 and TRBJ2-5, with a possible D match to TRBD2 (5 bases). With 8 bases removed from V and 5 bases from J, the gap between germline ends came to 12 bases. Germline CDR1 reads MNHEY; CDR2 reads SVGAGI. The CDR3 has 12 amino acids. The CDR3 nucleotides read TGTGCCAGCGGGCGGGCAAAGGAGACCCAGTACTTC. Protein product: CASGRAKETQYF.

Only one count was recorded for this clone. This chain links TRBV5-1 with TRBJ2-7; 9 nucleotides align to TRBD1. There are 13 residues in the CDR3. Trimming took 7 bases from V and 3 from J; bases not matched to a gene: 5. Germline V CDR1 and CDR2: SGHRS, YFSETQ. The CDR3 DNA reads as TGCGCCAGCGGGACAGGGACCTACTACGAGCAGTACTTC. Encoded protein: CASGTGTYYEQYF.

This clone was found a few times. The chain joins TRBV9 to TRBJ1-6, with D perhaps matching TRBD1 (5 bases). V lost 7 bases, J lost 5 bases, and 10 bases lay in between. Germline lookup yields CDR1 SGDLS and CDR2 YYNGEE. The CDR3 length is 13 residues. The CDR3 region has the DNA TGTGCCAGCGGGGGGACGGATAATTCACCCCTCCACTTT. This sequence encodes CASGGTDNSPLHF.

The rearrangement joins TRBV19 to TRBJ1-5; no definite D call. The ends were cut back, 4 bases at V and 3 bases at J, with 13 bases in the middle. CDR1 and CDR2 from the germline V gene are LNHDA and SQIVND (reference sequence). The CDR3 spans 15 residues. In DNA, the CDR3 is TGTGCCAGTAGTAGGGGAGGAGGGTACAATCAGCCCCAGCATTTT. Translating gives CASSRGGGYNQPQHF.

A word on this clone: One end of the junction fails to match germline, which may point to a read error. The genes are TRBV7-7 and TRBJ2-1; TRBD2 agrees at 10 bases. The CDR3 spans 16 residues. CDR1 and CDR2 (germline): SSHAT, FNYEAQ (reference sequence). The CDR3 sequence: CASSLPSGSSYNEQFF. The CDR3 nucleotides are TGTGCTAGCAGCTTACCTAGCGGGAGCTCCTACAATGAGCAGTTCTTC.

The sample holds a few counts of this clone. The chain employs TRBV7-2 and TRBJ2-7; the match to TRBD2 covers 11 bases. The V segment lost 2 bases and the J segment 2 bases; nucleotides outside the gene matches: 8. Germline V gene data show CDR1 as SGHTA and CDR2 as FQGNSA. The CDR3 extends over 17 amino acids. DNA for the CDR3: TGTGCCAGCAGCTTAACGACTAGCGGGATTACCGCCTACGAGCAGTACTTC. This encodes CASSLTTSGITAYEQYF. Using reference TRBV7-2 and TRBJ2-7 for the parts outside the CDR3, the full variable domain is GAGVSQSPSNKVTEKGKDVELRCDPISGHTALYWYRQSLGQGLEFLIYFQGNSAPDKSGLPSDRFSAERTGGSVSTLTIQRTQQEDSAVYLCASSLTTSGITAYEQYFGPGTRLTVT.